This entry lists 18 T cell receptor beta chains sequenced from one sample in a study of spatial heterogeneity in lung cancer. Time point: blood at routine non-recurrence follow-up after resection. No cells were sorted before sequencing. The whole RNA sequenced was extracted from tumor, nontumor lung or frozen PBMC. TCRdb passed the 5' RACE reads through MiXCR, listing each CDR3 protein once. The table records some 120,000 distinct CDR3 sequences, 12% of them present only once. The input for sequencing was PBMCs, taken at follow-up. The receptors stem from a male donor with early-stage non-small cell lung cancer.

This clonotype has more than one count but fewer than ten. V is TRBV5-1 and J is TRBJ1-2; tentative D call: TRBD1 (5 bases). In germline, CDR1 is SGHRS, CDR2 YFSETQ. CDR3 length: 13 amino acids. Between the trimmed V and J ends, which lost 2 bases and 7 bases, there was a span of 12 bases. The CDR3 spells CASSLRQGIGYTF. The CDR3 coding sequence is TGCGCCAGCAGCTTAAGGCAGGGCATTGGCTACACCTTC. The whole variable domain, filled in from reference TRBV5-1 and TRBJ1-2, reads KAGVTQTPRYLIKTRGQQVTLSCSPISGHRSVSWYQQTPGQGLQFLFEYFSETQRNKGNFPGRFSGRQFSNSRSEMNVSTLELGDSALYLCASSLRQGIGYTFGSGTRLTVV.

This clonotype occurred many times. The CDR3 loop is CAISESSGGEQFF. CDR3 DNA sequence: TGTGCCATCAGTGAGTCCAGCGGGGGTGAGCAGTTCTTC. V usage is TRBV10-3 and J usage is TRBJ2-1, with TRBD2 matching 8 bases. The ends lost 0 bases at V and 9 bases at J; junction bases unmatched: 1. The CDR3 covers 13 residues. Per germline, CDR1 ENHRY and CDR2 SYGVKD.

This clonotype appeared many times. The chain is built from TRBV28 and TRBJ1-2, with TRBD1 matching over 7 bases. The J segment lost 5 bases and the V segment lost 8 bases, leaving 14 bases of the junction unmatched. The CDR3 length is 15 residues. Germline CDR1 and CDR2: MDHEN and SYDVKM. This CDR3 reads CASEEAGTEGYGYTF. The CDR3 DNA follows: TGTGCCAGCGAAGAAGCCGGGACAGAGGGGTATGGCTACACCTTC.

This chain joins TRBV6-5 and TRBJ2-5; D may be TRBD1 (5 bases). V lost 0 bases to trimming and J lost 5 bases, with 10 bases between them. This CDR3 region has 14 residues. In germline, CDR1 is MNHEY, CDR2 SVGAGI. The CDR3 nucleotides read TGTGCCAGCAGTTACTCTCAGGGCTTGGAGACCCAGTACTTC. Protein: CASSYSQGLETQYF.

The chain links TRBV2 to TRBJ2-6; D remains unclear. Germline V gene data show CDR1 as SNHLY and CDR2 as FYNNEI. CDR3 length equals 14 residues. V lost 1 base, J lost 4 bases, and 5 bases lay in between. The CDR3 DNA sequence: TGTGCCAGCAGTGAAGTCCGGGGGGCCAACGTCCTGACTTTC. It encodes CASSEVRGANVLTF.

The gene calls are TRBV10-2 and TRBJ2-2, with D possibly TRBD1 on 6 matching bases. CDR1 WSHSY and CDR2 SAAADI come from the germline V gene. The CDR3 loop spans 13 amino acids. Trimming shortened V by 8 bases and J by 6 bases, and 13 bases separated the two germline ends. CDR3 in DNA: TGCGCCAGCCAACAGGGATTTCCCGGGGAGCTGTTTTTT. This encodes CASQQGFPGELFF.

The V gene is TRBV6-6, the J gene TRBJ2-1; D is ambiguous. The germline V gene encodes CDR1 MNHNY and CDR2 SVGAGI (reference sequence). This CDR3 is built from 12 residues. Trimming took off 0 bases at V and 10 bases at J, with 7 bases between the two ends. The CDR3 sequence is CASSYSGVEQFF. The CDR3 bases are TGTGCCAGCAGTTACTCTGGGGTAGAGCAGTTCTTC.

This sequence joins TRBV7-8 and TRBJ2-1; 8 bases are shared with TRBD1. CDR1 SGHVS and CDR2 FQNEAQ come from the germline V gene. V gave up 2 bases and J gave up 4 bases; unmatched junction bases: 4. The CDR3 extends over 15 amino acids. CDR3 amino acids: CASSLLGQAYNEQFF. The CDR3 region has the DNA TGTGCCAGCAGCTTACTGGGACAGGCTTACAATGAGCAGTTCTTC.

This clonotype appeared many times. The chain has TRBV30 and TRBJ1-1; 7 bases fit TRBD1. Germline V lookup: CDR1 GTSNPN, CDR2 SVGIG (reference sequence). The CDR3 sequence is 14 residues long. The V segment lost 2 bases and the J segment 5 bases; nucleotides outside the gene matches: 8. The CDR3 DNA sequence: TGTGCCTGGAGTCCCTCGACAGGGAGAACTGAAGCTTTCTTT. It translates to CAWSPSTGRTEAFF. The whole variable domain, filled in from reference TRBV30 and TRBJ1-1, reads SQTIHQWPATLVQPVGSPLSLECTVEGTSNPNLYWYRQAAGRGLQLLFYSVGIGQISSEVPQNLSASRPQDRQFILSSKKLLLSDSGFYLCAWSPSTGRTEAFFGQGTRLTVV.

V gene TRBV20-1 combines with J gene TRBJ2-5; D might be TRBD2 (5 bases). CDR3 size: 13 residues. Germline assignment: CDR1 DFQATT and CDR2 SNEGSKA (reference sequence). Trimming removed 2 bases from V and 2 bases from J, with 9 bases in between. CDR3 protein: CSARPRGQETQYF. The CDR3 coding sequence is TGCAGTGCTAGACCCCGGGGTCAAGAGACCCAGTACTTC.

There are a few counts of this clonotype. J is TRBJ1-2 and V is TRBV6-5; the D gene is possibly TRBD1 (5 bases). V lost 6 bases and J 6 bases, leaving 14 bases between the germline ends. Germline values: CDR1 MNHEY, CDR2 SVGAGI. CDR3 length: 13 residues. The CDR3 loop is CASSPLRGDGYTF. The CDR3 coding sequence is TGTGCCAGCAGCCCACTCAGAGGGGATGGCTACACCTTC.

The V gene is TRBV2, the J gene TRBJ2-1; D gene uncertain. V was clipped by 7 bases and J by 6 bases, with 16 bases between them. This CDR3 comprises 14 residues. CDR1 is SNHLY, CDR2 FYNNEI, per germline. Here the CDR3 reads CASTARYLTNEQFF. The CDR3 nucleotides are TGTGCCAGCACGGCCCGGTACCTTACCAATGAGCAGTTCTTC.

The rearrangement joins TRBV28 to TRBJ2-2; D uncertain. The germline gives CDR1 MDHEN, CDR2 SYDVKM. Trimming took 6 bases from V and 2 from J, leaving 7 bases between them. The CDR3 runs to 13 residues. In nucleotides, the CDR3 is TGTGCCAGCAGGGGTTCCAACACCGGGGAGCTGTTTTTT. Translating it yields CASRGSNTGELFF.

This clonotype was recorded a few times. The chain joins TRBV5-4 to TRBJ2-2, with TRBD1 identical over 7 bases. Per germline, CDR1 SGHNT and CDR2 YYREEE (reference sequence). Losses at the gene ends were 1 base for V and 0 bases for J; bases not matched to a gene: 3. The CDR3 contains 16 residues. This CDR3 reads CASSLLGQSNTGELFF. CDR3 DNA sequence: TGTGCCAGCAGCTTGTTGGGACAGTCGAACACCGGGGAGCTGTTTTTT.

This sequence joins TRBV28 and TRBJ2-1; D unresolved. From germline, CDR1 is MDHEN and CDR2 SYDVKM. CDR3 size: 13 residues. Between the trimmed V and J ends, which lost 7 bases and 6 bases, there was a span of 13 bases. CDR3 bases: TGTGCCAGCACATTGCCTCCTTTCAATGAGCAGTTCTTC. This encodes CASTLPPFNEQFF.

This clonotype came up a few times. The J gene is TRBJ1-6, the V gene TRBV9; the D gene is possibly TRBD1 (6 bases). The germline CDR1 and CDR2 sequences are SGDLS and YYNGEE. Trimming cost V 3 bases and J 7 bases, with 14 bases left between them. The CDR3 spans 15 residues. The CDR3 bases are TGTGCCAGCAGCGGTCTGGGGGGCCCCAATTCACCCCTCCACTTT. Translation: CASSGLGGPNSPLHF.

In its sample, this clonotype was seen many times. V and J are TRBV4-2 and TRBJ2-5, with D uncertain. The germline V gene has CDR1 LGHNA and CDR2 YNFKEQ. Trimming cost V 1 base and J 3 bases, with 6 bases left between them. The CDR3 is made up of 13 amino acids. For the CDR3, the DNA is TGTGCCAGCAGCCAAGGCACGAAAGAGACCCAGTACTTC. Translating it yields CASSQGTKETQYF.

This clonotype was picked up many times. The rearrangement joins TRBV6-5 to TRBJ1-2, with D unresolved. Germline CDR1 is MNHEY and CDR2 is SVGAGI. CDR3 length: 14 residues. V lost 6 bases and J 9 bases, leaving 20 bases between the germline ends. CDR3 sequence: CASRQLDGPRSYTF. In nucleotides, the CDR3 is TGTGCCAGCAGGCAACTGGACGGTCCTAGGAGCTACACCTTC.